In this sample, the clone carrying this T cell receptor beta chain turned up a few times. The antigen remains undetermined. This sample stems from a study of cytomegalovirus exposure and HLA in healthy donors. Study-level points and caveats: It was reported in a later analysis that an Asian-associated ancestry cluster showed fewer N-insertions than the roughly 670-donor mean. Owing to their indistinguishability, certain V segments, notably TRBV6-2 and TRBV6-3, were excluded.

PCR primers comprised 60 Vbeta and 13 Jbeta primers. Here immunoSEQ multiplex PCR was the method, and the copy in TCRdb shows in-frame clones only, minus some. Of some 120,000 clones in the sample, about 80% were seen once. The V end lost 1 base, the J end lost 2 bases, and 7 bases lay between the germline ends. The CDR3 totals 14 residues. Germline V CDR1 and CDR2: SGHDT, YYEEEE. Sequenced sample: PBMCs. V and J are TRBV5-6 and TRBJ1-3; D is unresolved. This receptor was obtained from a human donor in good health. CDR3 DNA sequence: TGTGCCAGCAGCTTGAGGGAGGCTGGAAACACCATATATTTT. It is translated as CASSLREAGNTIYF.